The next 15 T cell receptor beta chains were all read from a single sample in a study of cytomegalovirus exposure and HLA in healthy donors. It was with 60 Vbeta and 13 Jbeta primers that the PCR ran. Produced via immunoSEQ multiplex PCR; TCRdb's table is partial and in-frame only. Of about 180,000 clones in the sample, 76% were seen once. Sample: PBMCs. The receptor set was obtained from a woman between 25 and 40 years old in good health and CMV-seropositive.

The J gene is TRBJ2-2, the V gene TRBV19; D is uncertain. Germline lookup yields CDR1 LNHDA and CDR2 SQIVND (reference sequence). The CDR3 length is 15 residues. V lost 5 bases, J lost 4 bases, and 14 bases lay in between. CDR3 in DNA: TGTGCCAGTAGTTCAGGCCCAGTAGGCACCGGGGAGCTGTTTTTT. It encodes CASSSGPVGTGELFF.

This chain connects TRBV27 to TRBJ2-1; 10 bases fit TRBD2. V lost 8 bases to trimming and J lost 7 bases; unmatched junction nucleotides: 11. Looked up from germline, CDR1 is MNHEY and CDR2 is SMNVEV (reference sequence). The CDR3 totals 15 residues. This CDR3 reads CASSWGSGGANEQFF. DNA for the CDR3: TGTGCCAGCTCATGGGGGAGCGGGGGGGCAAATGAGCAGTTCTTC.

This clone was detected only a few times. The chain recombines TRBV5-5 with TRBJ2-4; 7 bases match TRBD2. Trimming removed 4 bases from V and 6 bases from J; junction bases left unmatched: 4. Germline V gives CDR1 SGHKS, CDR2 YYEKEE (reference sequence). This CDR3 contains 13 residues. CDR3 nucleotide sequence: TGTGCCAGCAGCGCCACTAGCGCAAACATTCAGTACTTC. It yields the protein CASSATSANIQYF.

This chain links TRBV6-5 with TRBJ1-2; TRBD1 might be the D (6 bases). The CDR3 contains 15 residues. With 2 bases removed from V and 7 bases from J, the gap between germline ends came to 17 bases. CDR1 MNHEY and CDR2 SVGAGI come from the germline V gene. CDR3 sequence: CASSYGRGYESGYTF. CDR3 coding DNA: TGTGCCAGCAGTTACGGAAGGGGGTATGAGTCTGGCTACACCTTC.

V is TRBV6-6 and J is TRBJ1-1; 9 bases align to TRBD1. Germline V gene data show CDR1 as MNHNY and CDR2 as SVGAGI (reference sequence). The CDR3 has 14 residues. Trimming removed 6 bases from V and 5 bases from J; junction bases left unmatched: 7. The CDR3, as DNA: TGTGCCAGCAGCCCTTATGACAGGGGGACTGAAGCTTTCTTT. Protein sequence: CASSPYDRGTEAFF.

The rearrangement joins TRBV4-3 to TRBJ2-1; D gene uncertain. The CDR3 totals 14 residues. Germline V gives CDR1 LGHNA, CDR2 YSLEER. Trimming took 0 bases from V and 4 from J, leaving 7 bases between them. This chain's CDR3 is CASSQDLVYNEQFF. The CDR3 DNA reads TGCGCCAGCAGCCAAGATCTAGTTTACAATGAGCAGTTCTTC.

The chain employs TRBV7-6 and TRBJ2-7; D may be TRBD2 (6 bases). V was clipped by 2 bases and J by 7 bases, with 12 bases between them. The CDR3 spans 13 residues. Germline CDR1 and CDR2: SGHVS and FNYEAQ. CDR3 coding DNA: TGTGCCAGCAGCTTAATTGTGGGGGGTGAGCAGTACTTC. Translated: CASSLIVGGEQYF.

The sample holds a few counts of this clone. CDR3 nucleotides: TGTGCCACCAGCAGAGATTATAGCAATCAGCCCCAGCATTTT. It yields the protein CATSRDYSNQPQHF. The rearrangement links TRBV15 to TRBJ1-5; D is uncertain. Germline V CDR1 and CDR2: LNHNV, YYDKDF (reference sequence). V lost 0 bases to trimming and J lost 0 bases, with 3 bases between them. The CDR3 runs to 14 residues.

The chain is built from TRBV4-2 and TRBJ2-5; the match to TRBD2 covers 7 bases. Germline V lookup: CDR1 LGHNA, CDR2 YNFKEQ. The junction had 10 bases not matched to a gene; V was cut back by 4 bases and J by 5 bases. This CDR3 has 15 residues. The CDR3, as DNA: TGTGCCAGCAGCCCCGGTGGGGGGGGGATGGAGACCCAGTACTTC. It translates to CASSPGGGGMETQYF.

The chain has TRBV2 and TRBJ1-3; 9 positions match TRBD1. The germline gives CDR1 SNHLY, CDR2 FYNNEI. V lost 7 bases, J lost 4 bases, and 2 bases stayed unmatched. The CDR3 runs to 13 residues. The DNA for the CDR3 is TGTGCCAGCAAGGGACAGGGAGGAAACACCATATATTTT. Its translation is CASKGQGGNTIYF.

This rearrangement joins TRBV11-2 to TRBJ2-7; TRBD2 matches 7 bases. Germline-derived CDR1 and CDR2 are SGHAT and FQNNGV. With V trimmed by 4 bases and J by 0 bases, 12 bases remained unmatched. This CDR3 spans 17 amino acids. As DNA, the CDR3 is TGTGCCAGCAGCTCACGCCCATCGGGGGGAATCTCCTACGAGCAGTACTTC. This translates into CASSSRPSGGISYEQYF.

This chain joins TRBV10-3 and TRBJ2-1; 7 nucleotides agree with TRBD1. The length of the CDR3 is 13 residues. The trim removed 6 bases at V and 8 bases at J, leaving 7 bases unmatched. CDR1 ENHRY and CDR2 SYGVKD come from the germline V gene. CDR3 protein: CAIRRDRVDEQFF. The CDR3 DNA is TGTGCCATCAGACGAGACAGGGTAGATGAGCAGTTCTTC.

The rearrangement links TRBV27 to TRBJ2-4; D might be TRBD2 (6 bases). Germline V gives CDR1 MNHEY, CDR2 SMNVEV (reference sequence). V was trimmed by 5 bases and J by 0 bases, leaving 11 bases between them. The length of the CDR3 is 15 residues. CDR3 DNA sequence: TGTGCCAGCAGTCGCTCGGGAGTAGCCAAAAACATTCAGTACTTC. Translation gives CASSRSGVAKNIQYF.

The chain uses TRBV6-1 and TRBJ2-7, with 8 bases lining up with TRBD1. Losses at the gene ends were 3 bases for V and 7 bases for J; bases not matched to a gene: 2. The V gene's germline CDR1 is MNHNS and CDR2 SASEGT. The CDR3 is 12 residues long. Here the CDR3 DNA reads TGTGCCAGCAGTGACAGGGGGCGGGAGCAGTACTTC. Its translation is CASSDRGREQYF.

The chain employs TRBV4-3 and TRBJ2-5; the D gene is possibly TRBD1 (6 bases). The CDR3 extends over 15 amino acids. Trimming took 0 bases from V and 1 from J, leaving 9 bases between them. Germline CDR1 and CDR2: LGHNA and YSLEER. The CDR3: CASSQDEGGQETQYF. The CDR3 region has the DNA TGCGCCAGCAGCCAAGATGAAGGGGGCCAAGAGACCCAGTACTTC.